This T cell receptor beta chain is from a study of CD4 T cells in relation to SARS-CoV-2 and coronaviruses. At the level of the study: The restricting HLA molecule for shared crossreactive spike epitopes was mapped.

Naive and memory CD4+ T cell DNA was deep-sequenced without culture. Sequenced by immunoSEQ multiplex PCR; TCRdb stores in-frame clones only, minus some. This table has approximately 37,000 clones, approximately 85% appearing once. The J segment lost 9 bases and the V segment lost 1 base, leaving 7 bases of the junction unmatched. The CDR3 consists of 15 residues. CDR1 is SGHVS, CDR2 FQNEAQ, per germline. Findings and caveats of the study: This crossreactivity analysis covered spike protein alone, no other viral proteins.

As regards this clone: Its antigen is unknown.

Sequences were obtained from memory CD4+ T cells from PBMCs. The chain employs TRBV7-8 and TRBJ2-1; 9 bases agree with TRBD2. The TCR sequence derives from an adult with COVID-19. The CDR3 region is CASSLDSGSLLEQFF. The CDR3 region has the DNA TGTGCCAGCAGCTTAGATAGCGGGAGTCTTCTTGAGCAGTTCTTC.